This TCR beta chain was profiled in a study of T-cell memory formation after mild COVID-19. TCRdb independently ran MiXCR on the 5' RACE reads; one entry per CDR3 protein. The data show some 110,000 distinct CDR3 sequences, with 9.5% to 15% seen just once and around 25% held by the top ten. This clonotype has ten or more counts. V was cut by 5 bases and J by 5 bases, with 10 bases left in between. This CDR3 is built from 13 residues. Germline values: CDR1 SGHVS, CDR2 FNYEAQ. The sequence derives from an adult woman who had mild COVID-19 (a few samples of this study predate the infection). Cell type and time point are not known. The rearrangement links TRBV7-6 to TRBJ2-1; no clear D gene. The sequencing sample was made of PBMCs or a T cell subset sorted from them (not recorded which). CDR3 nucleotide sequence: TGTGCCAGCAGCACTGCTAGAGACAATGAGCAGTTCTTC. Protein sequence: CASSTARDNEQFF.